This T cell receptor (beta chain) derives from a study of cytomegalovirus exposure and HLA in healthy donors. J gave up 6 bases and V 4 bases, and 3 bases lay outside the gene matches. This CDR3 is 15 amino acids long. CDR1 is SGHRS, CDR2 YFSETQ, per germline. The sample holds a few counts of this clone. 60 Vbeta and 13 Jbeta primers were used in PCR. Sequencing was performed with immunoSEQ multiplex PCR; in TCRdb, only in-frame clones are kept and a portion is missing. This table holds roughly 190,000 clones, about 77% found once. Sequencing used PBMCs. This TCR came from a female donor in good health and CMV-seronegative. V usage is TRBV5-1 and J usage is TRBJ2-1, with 14 bases lining up with TRBD2. This CDR3 reads CASSQGTSGGNEQFF. CDR3 DNA sequence: TGCGCCAGCAGCCAAGGGACTAGCGGGGGCAATGAGCAGTTCTTC.